This paragraph reports one T cell receptor beta chain. V lost 2 bases, J lost 7 bases, and 15 bases lay in between. This CDR3 comprises 15 residues. This record comes from a study of technical replicates of blood from a handful of donors. Sequenced by immunoSEQ multiplex PCR; TCRdb stores in-frame clones only, minus some. The sample carries under 80,000 clones, 85% to 95% recorded once. The sequence was collected from a human donor in good health. The rearrangement links TRBV23-1 to TRBJ1-5; D possibly corresponds to TRBD1 (5 bases). TRBV23-1 is recorded as an ORF, its role being uncertain. The sample comprised T cells isolated from PBMCs. The CDR3 loop reads CASSQISRAGQPQHF. The CDR3 DNA is TGCGCCAGCAGTCAAATAAGCAGGGCCGGGCAGCCCCAGCATTTT.